A few counts support the clone carrying this T cell receptor beta chain. A J-beta primer mix and a sample-barcoded 5' primer were used in a second PCR of about 7 to 12 cycles. MiXCR, applied by TCRdb to the 5' RACE reads, yields one record per CDR3 protein. Of hundreds of thousands of distinct CDR3 sequences listed, about 28% are singletons. This entry is derived from a study of blood T cells in healthy people across ages. The overall study: About one barcoded TCR beta cDNA was captured per two T cells.

This CDR3 region has 15 residues. Germline CDR1 and CDR2: SGHAT and FQNNGV. The V gene lost 1 base and the J gene lost 5 bases, with 11 bases spanning the gap. There were healthy Caucasian individuals from Russia, aged roughly 6 to 90, serving as donors. Peripheral blood was drawn, roughly 10 milliliters per donor. Specimen: blood. The J gene is TRBJ1-4, the V gene TRBV11-2; D might be TRBD1 (5 bases). The TCR sequence derives from a woman aged 80 or over in good health. The CDR3 sequence: CASSLAVQANEKLFF. CDR3 nucleotides: TGTGCCAGCAGCTTAGCTGTACAGGCAAATGAAAAACTGTTTTTT.